The 11 T cell receptor beta chains below all came from one sample that was sequenced in a study. Each CDR3 protein gets one entry after TCRdb re-called the 5' RACE reads with MiXCR. The sample holds about 46,000 distinct CDR3 sequences, more than 25% seen once. Specimen: naive CD4+ T cells sorted from blood. The subset denotes: naive CD4+ T cells, CD4+CD45RA+CD25-. The source of these receptors is a female donor with breast cancer.

This clonotype was recorded a few times. The CDR3 bases are TGTGCCAGCTCACCTACAGGGGTCGTAAACCAGCCCCAGCATTTT. This encodes CASSPTGVVNQPQHF. The chain employs TRBV18 and TRBJ1-5; 7 bases agree with TRBD1. Germline lookup yields CDR1 KGHSH and CDR2 LQKENI. V trimming: 3 bases; J trimming: 7 bases; junction bases outside the gene matches: 9. The CDR3 has 15 residues.

In this sample, this clonotype turned up many times. The chain is built from TRBV6-5 and TRBJ2-7; 8 bases fit TRBD2. The CDR3 runs to 15 residues. The J segment lost 1 base and the V segment lost 6 bases, leaving 8 bases of the junction unmatched. The germline gives CDR1 MNHEY, CDR2 SVGAGI. CDR3 bases: TGTGCCAGCAGCCGCGGGACTAGAGGGTCCTACGAGCAGTACTTC. Translated: CASSRGTRGSYEQYF.

The chain employs TRBV7-2 and TRBJ1-5, with TRBD1 matching 7 bases. The V and J ends lost 4 bases and 4 bases, in that order; junction bases with no gene match: 7. Germline V CDR1 and CDR2: SGHTA, FQGNSA. This CDR3 comprises 15 residues. The CDR3 region is CASSYTGARNQPQHF. In DNA form, the CDR3 reads TGTGCCAGCAGCTACACAGGGGCGCGGAATCAGCCCCAGCATTTT.

This clonotype ranks as medium-sized (0.01 to 0.1%). The V gene is TRBV2, the J gene TRBJ2-5, with D perhaps TRBD1 (6 bases). The CDR3 is 14 amino acids. Germline CDR1 reads SNHLY; CDR2 reads FYNNEI. V lost 7 bases to trimming and J lost 3 bases, with 15 bases between them. CDR3 sequence: CASNPLTGEETQYF. CDR3 in DNA: TGTGCCAGCAACCCCTTGACAGGAGAAGAGACCCAGTACTTC.

This clonotype has more than one count but fewer than ten. The gene calls are TRBV20-1 and TRBJ2-1; 8 bases align to TRBD2. Germline V gene data show CDR1 as DFQATT and CDR2 as SNEGSKA (reference sequence). This CDR3 spans 13 amino acids. The V gene end was trimmed by 3 bases and the J gene end by 8 bases; junction bases not matched to a gene: 6. For the CDR3, the DNA is TGCAGTGCTAGTGATAGCGGGAAGGATGAGCAGTTCTTC. It codes for CSASDSGKDEQFF.

A few counts support this clonotype. The chain recombines TRBV6-5 with TRBJ2-7; D tentatively reads TRBD1 or TRBD2 (5 bases each). Trimming took off 6 bases at V and 6 bases at J, with 24 bases between the two ends. CDR1 and CDR2 (germline): MNHEY, SVGAGI. This CDR3 is built from 16 residues. The CDR3 DNA follows: TGTGCCAGCAGCTCGCACCTCGTGGGGACCTGGTCCGAGCAGTACTTC. It encodes CASSSHLVGTWSEQYF.

The chain is built from TRBV6-2 or TRBV6-3 and TRBJ2-1; no definite D call. This CDR3 comprises 15 residues. V lost 8 bases and J 4 bases, leaving 18 bases between the germline ends. Germline CDR1 reads MNHEY; CDR2 reads SVGEGT. CDR3 region: CASLKGSVRYNEQFF. The CDR3 nucleotides read TGTGCCAGCCTCAAGGGAAGCGTTAGGTACAATGAGCAGTTCTTC.

This rearrangement joins TRBV5-1 to TRBJ1-2; D is unresolved. The germline V and J ends were trimmed by 4 bases and 5 bases, with 9 bases remaining between them. Germline assignment: CDR1 SGHRS and CDR2 YFSETQ. The CDR3 is made up of 12 amino acids. CDR3 bases: TGCGCCAGCAGCGAATCTGGGTATGGCTACACCTTC. It codes for CASSESGYGYTF.

This clonotype was seen only a few times. This sequence joins TRBV12-3 or TRBV12-4 and TRBJ1-2, with TRBD1 identical over 7 bases. V shed 7 bases, J shed 4 bases, and the junction held 6 bases outside the gene matches. This CDR3 has 13 amino acids. The DNA for the CDR3 is TGTGCCAGCACGCCGACAGGGACCTATGGCTACACCTTC. Residues: CASTPTGTYGYTF.

Concerning this clonotype: One base away lies a much larger clone, so this may be a sequencing read error. J is TRBJ2-1 and V is TRBV5-1; D ambiguous. The CDR3 sequence is 14 residues long. Per germline, CDR1 SGHRS and CDR2 YFSETQ. CDR3 sequence reads: CTSSLGGASNEQFF. The CDR3 bases are TGCACCAGCAGCTTGGGTGGCGCGTCAAATGAGCAGTTCTTC.

V is TRBV9 and J is TRBJ1-5; D is perhaps TRBD1 (6 bases). This CDR3 region has 16 residues. CDR1 SGDLS and CDR2 YYNGEE come from the germline V gene. V was cut by 0 bases and J by 4 bases, with 14 bases left in between. CDR3 region: CASSVDGGQNNQPQHF. As DNA, the CDR3 is TGTGCCAGCAGCGTAGATGGCGGACAGAATAATCAGCCCCAGCATTTT. The full variable domain, rest sourced from reference TRBV9 and TRBJ1-5, is DSGVTQTPKHLITATGQRVTLRCSPRSGDLSVYWYQQSLDQGLQFLIQYYNGEERAKGNILERFSAQQFPDLHSELNLSSLELGDSALYFCASSVDGGQNNQPQHFGDGTRLSIL.